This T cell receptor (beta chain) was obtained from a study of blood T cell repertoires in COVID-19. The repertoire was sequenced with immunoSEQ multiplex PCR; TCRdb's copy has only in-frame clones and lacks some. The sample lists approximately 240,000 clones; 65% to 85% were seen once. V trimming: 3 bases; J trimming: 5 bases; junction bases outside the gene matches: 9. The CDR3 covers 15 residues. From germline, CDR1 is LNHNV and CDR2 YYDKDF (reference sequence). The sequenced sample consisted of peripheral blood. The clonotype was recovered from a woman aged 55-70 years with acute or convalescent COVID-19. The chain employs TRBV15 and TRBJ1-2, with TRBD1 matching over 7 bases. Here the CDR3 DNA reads TGTGCCACCAGCAGCCGGGCCACAGGGGTTTATGGCTACACCTTC. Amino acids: CATSSRATGVYGYTF.